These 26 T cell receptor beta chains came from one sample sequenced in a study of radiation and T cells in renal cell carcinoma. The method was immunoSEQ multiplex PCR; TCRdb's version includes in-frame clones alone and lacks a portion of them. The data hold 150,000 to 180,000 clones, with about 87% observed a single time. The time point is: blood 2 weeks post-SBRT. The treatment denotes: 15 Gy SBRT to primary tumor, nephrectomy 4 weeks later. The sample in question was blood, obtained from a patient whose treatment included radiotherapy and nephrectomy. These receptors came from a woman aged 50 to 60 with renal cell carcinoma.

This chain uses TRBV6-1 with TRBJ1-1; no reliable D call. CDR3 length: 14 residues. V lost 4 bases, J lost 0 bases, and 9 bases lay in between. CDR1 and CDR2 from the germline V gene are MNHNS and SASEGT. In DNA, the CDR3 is TGTGCCAGCAGTGTGTCCGGTCTGAACACTGAAGCTTTCTTT. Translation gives CASSVSGLNTEAFF.

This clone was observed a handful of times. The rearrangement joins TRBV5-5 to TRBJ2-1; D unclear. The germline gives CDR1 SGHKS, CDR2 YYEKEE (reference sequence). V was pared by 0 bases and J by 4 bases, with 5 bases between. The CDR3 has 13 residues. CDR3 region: CASSLGVYNEQFF. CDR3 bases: TGTGCCAGCAGCTTGGGGGTTTACAATGAGCAGTTCTTC.

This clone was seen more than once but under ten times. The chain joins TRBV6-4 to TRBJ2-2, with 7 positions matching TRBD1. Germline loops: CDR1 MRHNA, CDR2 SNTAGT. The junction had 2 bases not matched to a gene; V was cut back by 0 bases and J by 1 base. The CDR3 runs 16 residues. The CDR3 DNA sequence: TGTGCCAGCAGTGACTCTTGGACAGGGAACACCGGGGAGCTGTTTTTT. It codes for CASSDSWTGNTGELFF.

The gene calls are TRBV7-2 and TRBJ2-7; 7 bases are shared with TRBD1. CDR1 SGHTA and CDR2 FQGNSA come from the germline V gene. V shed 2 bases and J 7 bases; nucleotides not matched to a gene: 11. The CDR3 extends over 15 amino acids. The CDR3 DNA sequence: TGTGCCAGCAGCTTAAGGACAGGTCACCCGAGGGAGCAGTACTTC. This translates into CASSLRTGHPREQYF.

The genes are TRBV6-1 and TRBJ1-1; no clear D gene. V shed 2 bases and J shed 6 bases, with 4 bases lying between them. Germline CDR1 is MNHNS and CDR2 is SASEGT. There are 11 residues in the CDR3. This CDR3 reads CASSENSEAFF. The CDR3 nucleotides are TGTGCCAGCAGTGAAAACTCTGAAGCTTTCTTT.

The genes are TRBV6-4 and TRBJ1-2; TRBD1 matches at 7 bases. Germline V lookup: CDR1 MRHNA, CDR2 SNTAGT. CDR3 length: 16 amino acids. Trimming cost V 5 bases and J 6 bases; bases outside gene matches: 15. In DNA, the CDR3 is TGTGCCAGCAGTCGTGACACAGGGACAGCGGTGGATGGCTACACCTTC. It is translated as CASSRDTGTAVDGYTF.

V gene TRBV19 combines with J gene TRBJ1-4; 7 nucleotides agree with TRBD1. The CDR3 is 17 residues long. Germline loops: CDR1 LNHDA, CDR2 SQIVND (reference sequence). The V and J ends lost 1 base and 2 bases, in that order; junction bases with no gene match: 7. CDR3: CASSIGGQPMTNEKLFF. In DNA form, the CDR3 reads TGTGCCAGTAGTATAGGGGGACAGCCGATGACTAATGAAAAACTGTTTTTT. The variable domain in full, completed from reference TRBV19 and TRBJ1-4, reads DGGITQSPKYLFRKEGQNVTLSCEQNLNHDAMYWYRQDPGQGLRLIYYSQIVNDFQKGDIAEGYSVSREKKESFPLTVTSAQKNPTAFYLCASSIGGQPMTNEKLFFGSGTQLSVL.

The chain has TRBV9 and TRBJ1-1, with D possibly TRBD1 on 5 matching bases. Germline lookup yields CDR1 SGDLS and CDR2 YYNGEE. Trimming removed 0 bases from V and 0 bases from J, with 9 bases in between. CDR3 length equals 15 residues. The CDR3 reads CASSVGDSLNTEAFF. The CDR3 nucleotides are TGTGCCAGCAGCGTAGGAGACAGTTTGAACACTGAAGCTTTCTTT.

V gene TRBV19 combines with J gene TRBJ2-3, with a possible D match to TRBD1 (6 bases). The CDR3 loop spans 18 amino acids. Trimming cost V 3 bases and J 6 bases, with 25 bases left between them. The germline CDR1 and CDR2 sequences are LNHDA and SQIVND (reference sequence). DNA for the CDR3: TGTGCCAGTAGTATTGGACTCCGGGACATAGAGTTGATGGATACGCAGTATTTT. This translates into CASSIGLRDIELMDTQYF.

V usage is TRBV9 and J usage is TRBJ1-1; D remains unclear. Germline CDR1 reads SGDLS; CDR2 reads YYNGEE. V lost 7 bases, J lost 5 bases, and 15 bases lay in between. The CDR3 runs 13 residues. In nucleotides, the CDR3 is TGTGCCAGCGGCGGGGTAGCATCGACTGAAGCTTTCTTT. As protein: CASGGVASTEAFF.

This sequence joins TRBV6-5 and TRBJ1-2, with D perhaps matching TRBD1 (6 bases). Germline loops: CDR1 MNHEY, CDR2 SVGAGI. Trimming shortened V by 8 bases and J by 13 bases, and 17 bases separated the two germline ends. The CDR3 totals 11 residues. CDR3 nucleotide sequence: TGTGCCAGCGAAACAGGGTTAGGCCGCACCTTC. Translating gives CASETGLGRTF.

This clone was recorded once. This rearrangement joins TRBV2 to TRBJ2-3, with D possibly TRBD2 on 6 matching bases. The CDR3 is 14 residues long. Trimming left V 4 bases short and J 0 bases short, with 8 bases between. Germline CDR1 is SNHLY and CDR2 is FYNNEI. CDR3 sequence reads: CASSAGLSTDTQYF. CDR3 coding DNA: TGTGCCAGCAGTGCGGGACTTAGCACAGATACGCAGTATTTT.

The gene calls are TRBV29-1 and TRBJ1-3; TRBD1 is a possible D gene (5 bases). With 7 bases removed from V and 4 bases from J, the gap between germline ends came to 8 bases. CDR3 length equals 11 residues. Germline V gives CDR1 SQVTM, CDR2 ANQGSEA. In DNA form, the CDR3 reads TGCAGCGGGGGCCAGGGAAACACCATATATTTT. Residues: CSGGQGNTIYF. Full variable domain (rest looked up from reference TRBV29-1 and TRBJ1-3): SAVISQKPSRDICQRGTSLTIQCQVDSQVTMMFWYRQQPGQSLTLIATANQGSEATYESGFVIDKFPISRPNLTFSTLTVSNMSPEDSSIYLCSGGQGNTIYFGEGSWLTVV.

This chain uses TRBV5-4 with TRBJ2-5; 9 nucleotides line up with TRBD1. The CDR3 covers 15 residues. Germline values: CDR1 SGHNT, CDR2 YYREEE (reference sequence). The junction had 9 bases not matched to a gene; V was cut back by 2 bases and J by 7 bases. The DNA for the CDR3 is TGTGCCAGCAGCTTACGGACAGGGGTTTGGGTGACCCAGTACTTC. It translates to CASSLRTGVWVTQYF.

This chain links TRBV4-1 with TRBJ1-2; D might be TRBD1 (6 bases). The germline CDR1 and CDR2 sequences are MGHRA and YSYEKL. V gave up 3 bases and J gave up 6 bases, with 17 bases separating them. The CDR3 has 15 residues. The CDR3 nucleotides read TGCGCCAGCAGCCAGATCGAGGGGGTAGGGGATGGCTACACCTTC. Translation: CASSQIEGVGDGYTF.

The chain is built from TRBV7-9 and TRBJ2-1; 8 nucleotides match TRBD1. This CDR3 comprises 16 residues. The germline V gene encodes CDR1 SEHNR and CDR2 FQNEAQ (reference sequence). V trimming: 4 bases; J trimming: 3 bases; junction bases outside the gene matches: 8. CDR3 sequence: CASSSQGGVSYNEQFF. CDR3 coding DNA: TGTGCCAGCAGCTCACAGGGGGGAGTAAGCTACAATGAGCAGTTCTTC.

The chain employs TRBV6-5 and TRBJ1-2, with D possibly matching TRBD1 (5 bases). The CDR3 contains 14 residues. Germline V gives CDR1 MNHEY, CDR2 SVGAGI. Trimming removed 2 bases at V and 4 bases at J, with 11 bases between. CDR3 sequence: CASSYGTGGYGYTF. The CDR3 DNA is TGTGCCAGCAGTTACGGGACCGGGGGCTATGGCTACACCTTC.

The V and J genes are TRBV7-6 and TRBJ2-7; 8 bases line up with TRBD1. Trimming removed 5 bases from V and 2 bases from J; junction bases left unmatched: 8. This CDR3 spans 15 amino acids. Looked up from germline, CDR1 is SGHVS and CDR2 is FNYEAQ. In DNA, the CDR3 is TGTGCCAGCAGCCAGCCGGGACAGGTTCCCTACGAGCAGTACTTC. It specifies CASSQPGQVPYEQYF.

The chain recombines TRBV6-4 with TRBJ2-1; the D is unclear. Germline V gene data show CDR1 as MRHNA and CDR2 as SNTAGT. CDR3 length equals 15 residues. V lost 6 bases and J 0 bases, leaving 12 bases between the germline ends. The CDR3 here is CASSVGLSSYNEQFF. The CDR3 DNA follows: TGTGCCAGCAGCGTCGGGCTTAGCTCCTACAATGAGCAGTTCTTC.

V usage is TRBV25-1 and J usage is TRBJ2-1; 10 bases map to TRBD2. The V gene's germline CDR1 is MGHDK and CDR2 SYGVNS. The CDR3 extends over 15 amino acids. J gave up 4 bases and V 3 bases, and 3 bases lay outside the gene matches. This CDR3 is CASSELAGAYNEQFF. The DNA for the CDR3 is TGTGCCAGCAGTGAGCTAGCGGGGGCATACAATGAGCAGTTCTTC.

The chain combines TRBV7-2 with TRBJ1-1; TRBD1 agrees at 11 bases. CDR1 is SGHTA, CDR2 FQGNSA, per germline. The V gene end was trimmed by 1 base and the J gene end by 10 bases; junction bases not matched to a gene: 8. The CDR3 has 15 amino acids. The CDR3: CASSLGRTGGGRAFF. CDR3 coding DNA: TGTGCCAGCAGCTTAGGGAGGACAGGGGGCGGGCGAGCTTTCTTT.

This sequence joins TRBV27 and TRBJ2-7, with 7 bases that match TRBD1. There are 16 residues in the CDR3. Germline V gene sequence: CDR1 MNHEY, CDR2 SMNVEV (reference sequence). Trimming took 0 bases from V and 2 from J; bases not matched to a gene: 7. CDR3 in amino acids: CASSLSPPQGAYEQYF. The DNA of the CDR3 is TGTGCCAGCAGTTTATCGCCCCCCCAGGGGGCCTACGAGCAGTACTTC.

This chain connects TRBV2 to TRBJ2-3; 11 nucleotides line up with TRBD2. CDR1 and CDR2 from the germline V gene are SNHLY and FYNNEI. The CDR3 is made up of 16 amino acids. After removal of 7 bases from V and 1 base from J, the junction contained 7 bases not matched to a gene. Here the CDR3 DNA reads TGTGCCAGCATCCAACTAGCGGGGGTGGGCACAGATACGCAGTATTTT. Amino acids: CASIQLAGVGTDTQYF.

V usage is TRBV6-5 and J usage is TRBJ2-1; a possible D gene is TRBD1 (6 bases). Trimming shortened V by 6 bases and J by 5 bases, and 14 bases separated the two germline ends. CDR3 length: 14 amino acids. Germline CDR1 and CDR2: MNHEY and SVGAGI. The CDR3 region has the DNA TGTGCCAGCAGACCCGGACAGTTCGACAATGAGCAGTTCTTC. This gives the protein CASRPGQFDNEQFF.

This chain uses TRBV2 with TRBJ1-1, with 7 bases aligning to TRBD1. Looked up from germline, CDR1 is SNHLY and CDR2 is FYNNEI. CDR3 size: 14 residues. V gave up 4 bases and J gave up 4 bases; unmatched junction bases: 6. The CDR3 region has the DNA TGTGCCAGCAGTGTAAGGGGGCAGGGCACTGAAGCTTTCTTT. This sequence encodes CASSVRGQGTEAFF.

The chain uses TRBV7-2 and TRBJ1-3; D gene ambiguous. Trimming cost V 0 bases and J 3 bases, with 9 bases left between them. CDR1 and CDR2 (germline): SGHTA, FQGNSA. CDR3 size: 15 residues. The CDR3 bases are TGTGCCAGCAGCTTAGCGGCGGACTTTGGAAACACCATATATTTT. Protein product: CASSLAADFGNTIYF. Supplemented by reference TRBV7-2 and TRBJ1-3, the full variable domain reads GAGVSQSPSNKVTEKGKDVELRCDPISGHTALYWYRQSLGQGLEFLIYFQGNSAPDKSGLPSDRFSAERTGGSVSTLTIQRTQQEDSAVYLCASSLAADFGNTIYFGEGSWLTVV.